Below, one TCR beta chain is given with its context. This sample stems from a study of cytomegalovirus exposure and HLA in healthy donors. V was trimmed by 5 bases and J by 2 bases, leaving 16 bases between them. This CDR3 spans 15 amino acids. Looked up from germline, CDR1 is MNHEY and CDR2 is SMNVEV (reference sequence). Primers for the PCR totalled 60 Vbeta and 13 Jbeta. Only in-frame clones appear in the TCRdb table, and some are missing; sequencing was by immunoSEQ multiplex PCR. The table shows 150,000 to 200,000 clones, with roughly 70% occurring only once. The genes are TRBV27 and TRBJ2-7; perhaps TRBD2 as D (6 bases). The clonotype originates from a girl under 18 in good health and CMV-seronegative. Sequenced: PBMCs. The CDR3 nucleotides read TGTGCCAGCAGTCCATACCCCGGGGAGGCCTACGAGCAGTACTTC. This encodes CASSPYPGEAYEQYF.